The clone carrying this T cell receptor (beta chain) is deemed large. What it recognizes is unknown. The CDR3 covers 13 residues. V lost 5 bases and J lost 4, with 11 bases in between. Naive CD4+ T cells were purified with Tregs depleted by CD25. Study conclusions and caveats: Tumor Tregs overlapped most with tumor, then blood, naive CD4+ cells. Around 13% of tumor Treg sequences matched naive CD4+ cells. Tumor memory CD4+ T cell TCR gene usage was found to cluster with blood and lymph node memory CD4+ cells and with lymph node naive CD4+ cells.

Adaptor-ligated barcode primers were used to amplify TRBV12-4/TRBJ1-2 clonotypes. TCRdb independently ran MiXCR on the multiplex PCR reads; one entry per CDR3 protein. Here the sample spans over 900 distinct CDR3 sequences, around 5.8% being singletons. The TCR comes from a female donor with breast cancer. Sequenced material: naive CD4+ T cells sorted from blood. The subset denotes: naive CD4+ T cells, CD4+CD45RA+CD25-. The genes are TRBV12-3 or TRBV12-4 and TRBJ1-2; D not resolved. The CDR3 region is CASSAQTLYGYTF. The CDR3 nucleotides read TGTGCCAGCAGTGCACAGACTCTCTATGGCTACACCTTC.